This passage covers 4 T cell receptor beta chains from one sample sequenced in a study of cytomegalovirus exposure and HLA in healthy donors. A multiplex PCR was run with 60 Vbeta primers and 13 Jbeta primers. The assay was immunoSEQ multiplex PCR, and TCRdb's table has in-frame clones only and misses some. The repertoire holds some 110,000 clones, with 60% to 85% as singletons. Sequenced sample: PBMCs. Every receptor here comes from a male donor in good health and CMV-seronegative.

V gene TRBV11-3 combines with J gene TRBJ2-5, with D hard to call. V lost 2 bases and J lost 1, with 11 bases in between. Germline V gene sequence: CDR1 SGHNT, CDR2 YENEEA. CDR3 size: 15 residues. CDR3 amino acids: CASSLIGSPQETQYF. Here the CDR3 DNA reads TGTGCCAGCAGCTTAATCGGGTCCCCCCAAGAGACCCAGTACTTC.

The chain employs TRBV10-1 and TRBJ2-1; D not certain. Germline values: CDR1 WNHNN, CDR2 SYGVQD (reference sequence). The V end was cut by 2 bases, the J end by 4 bases, with 9 bases between. The CDR3 totals 14 residues. CDR3 DNA sequence: TGCGCCAGCAGTGAGGTCCCTATATACAATGAGCAGTTCTTC. This translates into CASSEVPIYNEQFF.

The J gene is TRBJ2-3, the V gene TRBV5-1, with TRBD1 matching 7 bases. This CDR3 comprises 15 residues. Trimming took 4 bases from V and 3 from J; bases not matched to a gene: 8. Germline V lookup: CDR1 SGHRS, CDR2 YFSETQ. In DNA, the CDR3 is TGCGCCAGCAGCCCGACAGGGTCGGAGACAGATACGCAGTATTTT. Amino acids: CASSPTGSETDTQYF.

The chain combines TRBV7-9 with TRBJ2-7; weak D call: TRBD1 (5 bases). CDR3 length: 13 amino acids. The ends were cut back, 0 bases at V and 4 bases at J, with 7 bases in the middle. Germline loops: CDR1 SEHNR, CDR2 FQNEAQ (reference sequence). The CDR3 region is CASSLAQGYEQYF. The CDR3 DNA sequence: TGTGCCAGCAGCTTAGCGCAGGGTTACGAGCAGTACTTC. The full variable domain, its missing parts supplied by reference TRBV7-9 and TRBJ2-7, is DTGVSQNPRHKITKRGQNVTFRCDPISEHNRLYWYRQTLGQGPEFLTYFQNEAQLEKSRLLSDRFSAERPKGSFSTLEIQRTEQGDSAMYLCASSLAQGYEQYFGPGTRLTVT.